This TCR beta chain was sequenced for a study of T cells in Graves' hyperthyroidism and ophthalmopathy. RNA transcripts served as the template for amplifying TCR beta CDR3 regions. The TCR CDR3 was amplified in a first-round RT-PCR using the HTBI primer set. TCRdb fed the multiplex PCR reads into MiXCR, producing one record per CDR3 protein. The sample records hundreds of thousands of distinct CDR3 sequences, less than 20% being singletons. This TCR derives from a woman aged 18-35 years with Graves' hyperthyroidism. The material sequenced was blood.

This chain's CDR3 is CASSHGTSSEQFF. The CDR3 nucleotides are TGTGCCAGCAGCCACGGGACTAGCTCTGAGCAGTTCTTC. The chain carries TRBV14 and TRBJ2-1; 9 bases fit TRBD2. The J segment lost 9 bases and the V segment lost 3 bases, leaving 3 bases of the junction unmatched. The germline CDR1 and CDR2 sequences are SGHDN and FVKESK. The CDR3 sequence is 13 residues long.